The present entry profiles one T cell receptor beta chain with its context. The antigen remains undetermined. The data originate from a study of T cell responses to AZD1222 COVID-19 vaccine. Whole-study findings and limits: In all cases, repertoires were sampled only after the peak T cell response.

The CDR3 spans 16 residues. Germline V gene data show CDR1 as SGHAT and CDR2 as FQNNGV. The V and J ends lost 4 bases and 3 bases, in that order; junction bases with no gene match: 10. Sequencing used immunoSEQ multiplex PCR; TCRdb keeps in-frame clones, though not all of them. The repertoire has 130,000 to 150,000 clones, around 90% of them found once; the top ten carry 3.1%. The chain uses TRBV11-2 and TRBJ2-3, with 7 bases lining up with TRBD2. This clonotype originated in an adult in good health. Specimen: peripheral blood, collected on day 0 of AZD1222 vaccination. DNA of the CDR3: TGTGCCAGCAGCTATGCCCAAGCGGGAAGTACAGATACGCAGTATTTT. Amino acids: CASSYAQAGSTDTQYF. Filled out from reference TRBV11-2 and TRBJ2-3, the complete variable domain reads EAGVAQSPRYKIIEKRQSVAFWCNPISGHATLYWYQQILGQGPKLLIQFQNNGVVDDSQLPKDRFSAERLKGVDSTLKIQPAKLEDSAVYLCASSYAQAGSTDTQYFGPGTRLTVL.